A selection of T cell receptor beta chains follows, all from one sample in a study of T cell clones after liver transplantation. The data were produced by immunoSEQ multiplex PCR, yet TCRdb's version contains in-frame clones alone and is incomplete. The table has 45,000 to 60,000 clones, 65% to 85% seen once. Sequences were derived from CD4+ T cells from blood, sampled before liver transplant. These receptors were taken from a human donor who received a liver transplant. Both conserved end residues are part of each CDR3. A D gene is named only where the DNA matches it firmly. The listing skips clone size in some rows; elsewhere it reads once, few, many or a size class.

d_call: .
v_call: TRBV5-6
j_call: TRBJ2-1
clone_size: .
cdr3_aa: CASSLDPRSSYNEQFF
cdr3_nt: TGTGCCAGCAGCTTAGACCCCCGGAGCTCCTACAATGAGCAGTTCTTC

d_call: TRBD1
v_call: TRBV11-3
j_call: TRBJ2-5
clone_size: .
cdr3_aa: CASSLESDRGPRETQYF
cdr3_nt: TGTGCCAGCAGCTTAGAGTCTGACAGGGGTCCCAGGGAGACCCAGTACTTC

d_call: .
v_call: TRBV9
j_call: TRBJ2-2
clone_size: .
cdr3_aa: CASSVGARGTGELFF
cdr3_nt: TGTGCCAGCAGCGTTGGGGCGCGCGGCACCGGGGAGCTGTTTTTT

d_call: .
v_call: TRBV6-5
j_call: TRBJ2-7
clone_size: .
cdr3_aa: CASSSHISYEQYF
cdr3_nt: TGTGCCAGCAGTTCGCACATTAGCTACGAGCAGTACTTC

d_call: .
v_call: TRBV7-3
j_call: TRBJ1-1
clone_size: once
cdr3_aa: CASSSTGNTEAFF
cdr3_nt: TGTGCCAGCAGCTCTACAGGGAACACTGAAGCTTTCTTT

d_call: .
v_call: TRBV5-1
j_call: TRBJ1-2
clone_size: .
cdr3_aa: CASRNEQVQVYGYTF
cdr3_nt: TGCGCCAGCAGGAATGAACAGGTCCAAGTCTATGGCTACACCTTC

d_call: .
v_call: TRBV18
j_call: TRBJ2-1
clone_size: .
cdr3_aa: CASSPVPNLSYNEQFF
cdr3_nt: TGTGCCAGCTCACCAGTTCCTAACCTTTCCTACAATGAGCAGTTCTTC

d_call: .
v_call: TRBV19
j_call: TRBJ1-6
clone_size: .
cdr3_aa: CASSQGVYNSPLHF
cdr3_nt: TGTGCCAGTAGTCAAGGGGTGTATAATTCACCCCTCCACTTT

d_call: TRBD1
v_call: TRBV2
j_call: TRBJ2-3
clone_size: once
cdr3_aa: CASTPDRGRGTDTQYF
cdr3_nt: TGTGCCAGCACCCCAGACAGGGGGCGCGGCACAGATACGCAGTATTTT

d_call: .
v_call: TRBV6-1
j_call: TRBJ1-5
clone_size: .
cdr3_aa: CASSRPDRSNQPQHF
cdr3_nt: TGTGCCAGCAGTAGACCCGACCGCAGCAATCAGCCCCAGCATTTT

d_call: .
v_call: TRBV5-1
j_call: TRBJ2-5
clone_size: .
cdr3_aa: CASSSTQGLVTQYF
cdr3_nt: TGCGCCAGCAGCTCTACTCAGGGGTTGGTGACCCAGTACTTC

d_call: .
v_call: TRBV5-4
j_call: TRBJ1-2
clone_size: .
cdr3_aa: CASSVDSYYGYTF
cdr3_nt: TGTGCCAGCAGCGTGGACAGTTACTATGGCTACACCTTC

d_call: .
v_call: TRBV5-1
j_call: TRBJ2-3
clone_size: .
cdr3_aa: CASSLEGVTDTQYF
cdr3_nt: TGCGCCAGCAGCTTGGAAGGGGTAACAGATACGCAGTATTTT

d_call: .
v_call: TRBV4-1
j_call: TRBJ2-5
clone_size: .
cdr3_aa: CASSPAWDGTQYF
cdr3_nt: TGCGCCAGCAGTCCCGCCTGGGATGGGACCCAGTACTTC

d_call: .
v_call: TRBV7-2
j_call: TRBJ1-2
clone_size: .
cdr3_aa: CASSLVVGDVKSYTF
cdr3_nt: TGTGCCAGCAGCTTAGTTGTAGGGGATGTAAAGAGCTACACCTTC

d_call: .
v_call: TRBV19
j_call: TRBJ1-5
clone_size: .
cdr3_aa: CASSRTSYSNQPQHF
cdr3_nt: TGTGCCAGTAGTAGAACATCTTATAGCAATCAGCCCCAGCATTTT

d_call: TRBD1
v_call: TRBV7-3
j_call: TRBJ2-1
clone_size: .
cdr3_aa: CASSPHSRDRGLNEQFF
cdr3_nt: TGTGCCAGCAGCCCACATAGCCGGGACAGGGGATTAAATGAGCAGTTCTTC

d_call: TRBD2
v_call: TRBV27
j_call: TRBJ2-1
clone_size: .
cdr3_aa: CASSSPGLVDNEQFF
cdr3_nt: TGTGCCAGCAGTTCCCCGGGACTAGTTGATAATGAGCAGTTCTTC

d_call: .
v_call: TRBV8-2
j_call: TRBJ2-6
clone_size: .
cdr3_aa: CGTRPKITQSRANVLTF
cdr3_nt: TGTGGCACCCGGCCTAAGATAACACAAAGTCGGGCCAACGTCCTGACTTTC

d_call: TRBD2
v_call: TRBV25-1
j_call: TRBJ2-1
clone_size: .
cdr3_aa: CASSAGTSGRSYNEQFF
cdr3_nt: TGTGCCAGCAGCGCCGGGACTAGTGGGAGATCCTACAATGAGCAGTTCTTC

d_call: TRBD2
v_call: TRBV7-3
j_call: TRBJ2-2
clone_size: .
cdr3_aa: CASSLTSSGRYTGELFF
cdr3_nt: TGTGCCAGCAGCCTTACTTCTAGCGGGAGGTACACCGGGGAGCTGTTTTTT

d_call: TRBD1
v_call: TRBV5-1
j_call: TRBJ2-7
clone_size: .
cdr3_aa: CASSPGTGPYEQYF
cdr3_nt: TGCGCCAGCAGCCCCGGGACAGGGCCTTACGAGCAGTACTTC

d_call: .
v_call: TRBV2
j_call: TRBJ2-7
clone_size: .
cdr3_aa: CASSERSGGGQYEQYF
cdr3_nt: TGTGCCAGCAGTGAACGGAGTGGAGGGGGCCAGTACGAGCAGTACTTC

d_call: TRBD1
v_call: TRBV10-3
j_call: TRBJ2-7
clone_size: .
cdr3_aa: CAISEWGQGGSYEQYF
cdr3_nt: TGTGCCATCAGTGAGTGGGGACAGGGAGGTTCCTACGAGCAGTACTTC

d_call: TRBD2
v_call: TRBV30
j_call: TRBJ2-3
clone_size: .
cdr3_aa: CAWSAGGRDTQYF
cdr3_nt: TGTGCCTGGAGCGCGGGAGGGCGGGATACGCAGTATTTT

d_call: .
v_call: TRBV14
j_call: TRBJ1-5
clone_size: once
cdr3_aa: CASSPSLNQPQHF
cdr3_nt: TGTGCCAGCAGCCCGTCCCTTAATCAGCCCCAGCATTTT

d_call: .
v_call: TRBV11-1
j_call: TRBJ2-7
clone_size: .
cdr3_aa: CASSSWAGGYEQYF
cdr3_nt: TGTGCCAGCAGCTCCTGGGCAGGGGGGTACGAGCAGTACTTC

d_call: .
v_call: TRBV4-3
j_call: TRBJ2-7
clone_size: .
cdr3_aa: CASSQDWASSYEQYF
cdr3_nt: TGCGCCAGCAGCCAAGACTGGGCCAGCTCCTACGAGCAGTACTTC

d_call: .
v_call: TRBV5-4
j_call: TRBJ2-7
clone_size: .
cdr3_aa: CASSQVITAEQYF
cdr3_nt: TGCGCCAGCAGCCAAGTAATCACGGCCGAGCAGTACTTC

d_call: .
v_call: TRBV5-1
j_call: TRBJ1-2
clone_size: .
cdr3_aa: CASSLDSSYGYTF
cdr3_nt: TGCGCCAGCAGCTTGGATTCCTCCTATGGCTACACCTTC

d_call: TRBD1
v_call: TRBV27
j_call: TRBJ2-7
clone_size: few
cdr3_aa: CASTDRYYEQYF
cdr3_nt: TGTGCCAGCACGGACAGGTACTACGAGCAGTACTTC

d_call: TRBD1
v_call: TRBV7-9
j_call: TRBJ2-1
clone_size: .
cdr3_aa: CASSSGTGGYNEQFF
cdr3_nt: TGTGCCAGCAGCTCCGGGACAGGGGGTTACAATGAGCAGTTCTTC

d_call: TRBD2
v_call: TRBV6-5
j_call: TRBJ2-1
clone_size: .
cdr3_aa: CASSRKREVGHEQFF
cdr3_nt: TGTGCCAGCAGTCGTAAGCGGGAGGTTGGCCATGAGCAGTTCTTC

d_call: .
v_call: TRBV5-1
j_call: TRBJ1-1
clone_size: once
cdr3_aa: CASSLNQGRGNTEAFF
cdr3_nt: TGCGCCAGCAGCTTGAATCAGGGTCGGGGGAACACTGAAGCTTTCTTT

d_call: TRBD1
v_call: TRBV11-2
j_call: TRBJ1-6
clone_size: once
cdr3_aa: CASSLRGGGNSPLHF
cdr3_nt: TGTGCCAGCAGCTTGAGAGGGGGCGGCAATTCACCCCTCCACTTT